These T cell receptor beta chains were read from a single sample in a study of shared clonotypes between healthy human individuals. Generated by immunoSEQ multiplex PCR, the TCRdb table keeps only in-frame clones and is missing some. The sample shows over a million clones, roughly 96% of them seen only once. Source material: naive CD4+ T cells sorted from blood. The source is a man between 25 and 39 years old in good health. CDR3s leave out the opening cysteine and the closing phenylalanine or tryptophan. Clone size, where shown, is once, few, many, or a class for clones that have expanded.

abundance: once
v_gene: TRBV5-5
j_gene: TRBJ1-2
CDR3aa: ASSSATDGYT

abundance: NA
v_gene: TRBV5-1
j_gene: TRBJ2-3
CDR3aa: ASGTTDTQY

abundance: NA
v_gene: TRBV2
j_gene: TRBJ1-2
CDR3aa: ASKTDSHGYT

abundance: once
v_gene: TRBV5-1
j_gene: TRBJ2-7
CDR3aa: ASSLGPGFYEQY

abundance: NA
v_gene: TRBV4-3
j_gene: TRBJ2-3
CDR3aa: ASSQEGTTSTDTQY

abundance: NA
v_gene: TRBV6-6
j_gene: TRBJ1-1
CDR3aa: ASSSPGPGLGTEAF

abundance: NA
v_gene: TRBV30
j_gene: TRBJ1-1
CDR3aa: AWSHRGTGEAF

abundance: NA
v_gene: TRBV25-1
j_gene: TRBJ2-7
CDR3aa: ASSDLLVRGGSYEQY

abundance: NA
v_gene: TRBV18
j_gene: TRBJ2-2
CDR3aa: ASSPFLRETSYRVGELF

abundance: NA
v_gene: TRBV13
j_gene: TRBJ2-1
CDR3aa: ASSLDIQPEQF

abundance: once
v_gene: TRBV28
j_gene: TRBJ2-1
CDR3aa: ASSLGEGVFNEQF

abundance: NA
v_gene: TRBV7-2
j_gene: TRBJ2-3
CDR3aa: ASSLRPFTSGRSTDTQY

abundance: NA
v_gene: TRBV7-6
j_gene: TRBJ2-3
CDR3aa: ASSLYSGRELDTQY

abundance: NA
v_gene: TRBV18
j_gene: TRBJ2-3
CDR3aa: ASSPPGPDTQY

abundance: NA
v_gene: TRBV10-3
j_gene: TRBJ2-7
CDR3aa: AISESWREQY

abundance: NA
v_gene: TRBV5-1
j_gene: TRBJ1-4
CDR3aa: ASSLAQNEYEKLF

abundance: NA
v_gene: TRBV9
j_gene: TRBJ1-2
CDR3aa: ASSRTTGTTRYGYT

abundance: once
v_gene: TRBV19
j_gene: TRBJ2-1
CDR3aa: ASNRRQGASETSGSEQF

abundance: NA
v_gene: TRBV6-5
j_gene: TRBJ1-2
CDR3aa: ASSGKQGGYGYT

abundance: few
v_gene: TRBV7-2
j_gene: TRBJ2-1
CDR3aa: ASSLGLASYNEQF

abundance: NA
v_gene: TRBV18
j_gene: TRBJ2-2
CDR3aa: ASSLQGSPYTGELF

abundance: NA
v_gene: TRBV9
j_gene: TRBJ2-1
CDR3aa: ASSVADRGSHNEQF

abundance: NA
v_gene: TRBV11-3
j_gene: TRBJ2-7
CDR3aa: ASSFHYEQY

abundance: NA
v_gene: TRBV18
j_gene: TRBJ2-6
CDR3aa: ASSRAGGSGANVLT

abundance: NA
v_gene: TRBV28
j_gene: TRBJ1-5
CDR3aa: ASTDDRDSNQPQH

abundance: NA
v_gene: TRBV20-1
j_gene: TRBJ1-2
CDR3aa: SARGGGRT